These 10 T cell receptor beta chains were all obtained from the same sample, sequenced in a study of blood T cell repertoires in COVID-19. Profiled with immunoSEQ multiplex PCR; TCRdb holds only in-frame clones, not every one. The data contain 200,000 to 250,000 clones, approximately 85% of them singletons. The specimen was peripheral blood. The receptors come from an older woman with COVID-19, enrolled during active disease.

The chain recombines TRBV3-1 (or the pseudogene TRBV3-2) with TRBJ1-3; 10 bases map to TRBD1. Germline V gene data show CDR1 as LGHDT and CDR2 as YNNKEL (reference sequence). With V trimmed by 3 bases and J by 7 bases, 9 bases remained unmatched. The CDR3 runs to 16 residues. This chain's CDR3 is CASSHKTGTGANTIYF. The CDR3 nucleotides are TGTGCCAGCAGCCATAAAACCGGGACAGGGGCCAACACCATATATTTT.

The CDR3 protein is CASSQSTQRARGRQSSVAKNIQYF. In DNA, the CDR3 is TGCGCCAGCAGTCAATCGACACAGAGGGCCCGCGGTCGCCAATCCTCGGTAGCCAAAAACATTCAGTACTTC. The J gene is TRBJ2-4, the V gene TRBV23-1, with a possible D match to TRBD2 (5 bases). TRBV23-1 is an open reading frame whose function is uncertain. CDR3 length equals 24 residues. Trimming removed 0 bases at V and 0 bases at J, with 33 bases between.

The sample holds one count of this clone. This rearrangement joins TRBV11-2 to TRBJ2-7; D call uncertain. Germline V gene data show CDR1 as SGHAT and CDR2 as FQNNGV. The V and J ends lost 4 bases and 2 bases respectively, with 15 bases between them. There are 15 residues in the CDR3. The CDR3 here is CASSSRRTAPYEQYF. The DNA for the CDR3 is TGTGCCAGCAGCTCCAGGCGAACTGCCCCCTACGAGCAGTACTTC. The full variable domain, with the rest looked up from reference TRBV11-2 and TRBJ2-7, is EAGVAQSPRYKIIEKRQSVAFWCNPISGHATLYWYQQILGQGPKLLIQFQNNGVVDDSQLPKDRFSAERLKGVDSTLKIQPAKLEDSAVYLCASSSRRTAPYEQYFGPGTRLTVT.

This rearrangement joins TRBV19 to TRBJ1-1, with no clear D. CDR1 is LNHDA, CDR2 SQIVND, per germline (reference sequence). Trimming removed 5 bases from V and 0 bases from J, with 16 bases in between. CDR3 size: 16 residues. In DNA, the CDR3 is TGTGCCAGTAGTCAGACTATTCCTTTTATGAACACTGAAGCTTTCTTT. The encoded protein is CASSQTIPFMNTEAFF.

J is TRBJ1-1 and V is TRBV7-2, with D perhaps TRBD1 (6 bases). V dropped 5 bases and J dropped 4 bases, with 14 bases sitting between them. CDR3 length equals 14 residues. Germline-derived CDR1 and CDR2 are SGHTA and FQGNSA. CDR3 sequence: CASSAQGRSTEAFF. Here the CDR3 DNA reads TGTGCCAGCAGCGCCCAGGGGCGGAGCACTGAAGCTTTCTTT.

The V and J genes are TRBV9 and TRBJ2-6; D is perhaps TRBD2 (5 bases). CDR3 length: 17 residues. Germline CDR1 SGDLS, CDR2 YYNGEE. Trimming stripped 1 base from V and 0 bases from J, with 11 bases between. CDR3 region: CASSVTTRDSGANVLTF. The CDR3 coding sequence is TGTGCCAGCAGCGTAACGACACGGGACTCTGGGGCCAACGTCCTGACTTTC.

V usage is TRBV5-1 and J usage is TRBJ1-2, with 7 bases that match TRBD1. From germline, CDR1 is SGHRS and CDR2 YFSETQ. V gave up 0 bases and J gave up 4 bases; unmatched junction bases: 3. The CDR3 spans 14 residues. The CDR3 DNA reads TGCGCCAGCAGCTTGGAGACAGGGACCTATGGCTACACCTTC. Translation gives CASSLETGTYGYTF.

This clone has only one observation. The V and J genes are TRBV6-5 and TRBJ2-5; the match to TRBD2 covers 7 bases. The germline CDR1 and CDR2 sequences are MNHEY and SVGAGI. The length of the CDR3 is 15 residues. V shed 8 bases, J shed 0 bases, and the junction held 9 bases outside the gene matches. CDR3 coding DNA: TGTGCCAGCCGGGTGCTAGCGGTTAACCAAGAGACCCAGTACTTC. Amino acids: CASRVLAVNQETQYF.

The V and J genes are TRBV11-2 and TRBJ2-2; TRBD2 agrees at 9 bases. This CDR3 has 18 residues. Germline V gene lookup returns CDR1 SGHAT and CDR2 FQNNGV. Losses at the gene ends were 5 bases for V and 1 base for J; bases not matched to a gene: 11. Here the CDR3 reads CASSPRPASGVNTGELFF. The CDR3 DNA sequence: TGTGCCAGCAGCCCCCGACCCGCTAGCGGGGTGAACACCGGGGAGCTGTTTTTT. The full variable domain, rest sourced from reference TRBV11-2 and TRBJ2-2, is EAGVAQSPRYKIIEKRQSVAFWCNPISGHATLYWYQQILGQGPKLLIQFQNNGVVDDSQLPKDRFSAERLKGVDSTLKIQPAKLEDSAVYLCASSPRPASGVNTGELFFGEGSRLTVL.

The rearrangement uses TRBV5-5 and TRBJ2-3; TRBD2 matches at 9 bases. CDR1 and CDR2 from the germline V gene are SGHKS and YYEKEE (reference sequence). The CDR3 consists of 15 residues. With 2 bases clipped from V and 5 bases from J, the junction kept 6 bases outside the gene matches. CDR3 sequence (DNA): TGTGCCAGCAGCTTCCTAGCGGGGAGGGGAGATACGCAGTATTTT. This encodes CASSFLAGRGDTQYF.